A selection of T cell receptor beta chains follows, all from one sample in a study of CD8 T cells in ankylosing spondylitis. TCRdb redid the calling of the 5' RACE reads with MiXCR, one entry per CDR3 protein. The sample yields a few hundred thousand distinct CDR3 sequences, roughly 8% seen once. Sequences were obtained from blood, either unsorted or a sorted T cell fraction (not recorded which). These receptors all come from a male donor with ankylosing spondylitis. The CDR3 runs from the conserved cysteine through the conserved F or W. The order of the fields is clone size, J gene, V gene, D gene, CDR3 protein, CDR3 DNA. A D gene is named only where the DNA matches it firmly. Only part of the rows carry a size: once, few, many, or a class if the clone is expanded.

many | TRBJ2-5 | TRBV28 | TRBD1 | CASSPGTEQETQYF | TGTGCCAGCAGTCCCGGGACAGAACAAGAGACCCAGTACTTC
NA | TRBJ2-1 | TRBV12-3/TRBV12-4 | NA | CASSLSESYNEQFF | TGTGCCAGCAGTTTAAGCGAATCCTACAATGAGCAGTTCTTC
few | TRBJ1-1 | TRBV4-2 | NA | CASSQEPGRKTRNTEAFF | TGTGCCAGCAGCCAGGAACCGGGACGGAAAACACGGAACACTGAAGCTTTCTTT
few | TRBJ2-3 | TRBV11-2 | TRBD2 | CASNRLAGSTDTQYF | TGTGCCAGCAATCGACTAGCGGGATCCACAGATACGCAGTATTTT
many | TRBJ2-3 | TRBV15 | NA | CATSSLGSLYTQYF | TGTGCCACCAGCAGTTTGGGGAGCCTGTATACGCAGTATTTT
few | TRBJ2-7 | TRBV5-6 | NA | CASRTRRSPEQYF | TGTGCCAGCAGAACACGTCGTTCCCCCGAGCAGTACTTC
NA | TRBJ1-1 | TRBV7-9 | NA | CASSLFGLKTEAFF | TGTGCCAGCAGCTTATTCGGATTAAAGACTGAAGCTTTCTTT
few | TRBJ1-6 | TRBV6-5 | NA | CASSYEEYGYSPLHF | TGTGCCAGCAGTTACGAGGAGTATGGATATTCACCCCTCCACTTT
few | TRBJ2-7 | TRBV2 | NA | CASSEFPGSSYEQYF | TGTGCCAGCAGTGAATTCCCAGGTTCCTCCTACGAGCAGTACTTC
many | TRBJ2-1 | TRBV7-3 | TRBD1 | CASSPIAPGTGDHNEQFF | TGTGCCAGCAGTCCAATAGCTCCGGGGACAGGAGATCACAATGAGCAGTTCTTC
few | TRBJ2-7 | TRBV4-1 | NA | CASSQVSGPGEQYF | TGCGCCAGCAGCCAGGTTTCGGGACCGGGCGAGCAGTACTTC
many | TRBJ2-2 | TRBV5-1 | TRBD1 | CASSLVLQGATGELFF | TGCGCCAGCAGCTTGGTGCTACAGGGGGCAACCGGGGAGCTGTTTTTT
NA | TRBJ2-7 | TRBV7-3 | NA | CASSLLPVYEQYF | TGTGCCAGCAGCTTACTGCCAGTCTACGAGCAGTACTTC
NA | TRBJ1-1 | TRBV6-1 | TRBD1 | CASSRQGRAPTEAFF | TGTGCCAGCAGCCGACAGGGGAGGGCTCCCACTGAAGCTTTCTTT
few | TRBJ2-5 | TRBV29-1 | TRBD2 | CSVLAGGGQETQYF | TGCAGCGTGCTAGCGGGAGGGGGACAAGAGACCCAGTACTTC
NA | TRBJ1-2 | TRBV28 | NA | CASSFQGFDYGYTF | TGTGCCAGCAGTTTTCAGGGTTTTGACTATGGCTACACCTTC
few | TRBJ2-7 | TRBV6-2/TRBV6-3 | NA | CASRIDRSYEQYF | TGTGCCAGCAGGATTGATAGGTCCTACGAGCAGTACTTC
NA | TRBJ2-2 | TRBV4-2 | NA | CASSQHGQINTGELFF | TGTGCCAGCAGCCAGCACGGACAGATTAACACCGGGGAGCTGTTTTTT
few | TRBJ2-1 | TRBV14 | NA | CASSQDLNEQFF | TGTGCCAGCAGCCAAGATCTGAATGAGCAGTTCTTC
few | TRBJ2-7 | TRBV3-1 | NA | CASSQDRGVYEQYF | TGTGCCAGCAGCCAAGACAGGGGGGTTTACGAGCAGTACTTC
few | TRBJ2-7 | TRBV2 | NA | CASFVRANEQYF | TGTGCCAGCTTCGTTCGGGCCAACGAGCAGTACTTC
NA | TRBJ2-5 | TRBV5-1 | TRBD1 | CASTRTGVGQETQYF | TGCGCCAGCACCCGGACAGGGGTCGGACAAGAGACCCAGTACTTC
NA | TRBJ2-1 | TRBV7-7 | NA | CASSLVTDGWDEQFF | TGTGCTAGCAGCTTAGTTACGGACGGGTGGGATGAGCAGTTCTTC
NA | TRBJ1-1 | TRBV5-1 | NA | CASASYRAMNTEAFF | TGCGCCAGCGCATCCTACAGGGCCATGAACACTGAAGCTTTCTTT
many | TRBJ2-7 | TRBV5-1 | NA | CASSAPGERAYEQYF | TGCGCCAGCAGCGCACCGGGGGAGAGGGCCTACGAGCAGTACTTC
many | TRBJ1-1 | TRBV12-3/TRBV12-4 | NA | CASNPRGAQGPEAFF | TGTGCCAGCAACCCTAGGGGGGCCCAAGGCCCTGAAGCTTTCTTT
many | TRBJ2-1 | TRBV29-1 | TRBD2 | CQPRPQAGVWNEQFF | TGCCAACCCCGCCCACAAGCGGGAGTGTGGAATGAGCAGTTCTTC
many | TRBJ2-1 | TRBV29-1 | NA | CSVRSHNSYNEQFF | TGCAGCGTTCGATCGCATAACTCCTACAATGAGCAGTTCTTC
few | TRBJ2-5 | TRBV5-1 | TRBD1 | CASSKGQGAQETQYF | TGCGCCAGCAGCAAGGGACAGGGTGCCCAAGAGACCCAGTACTTC